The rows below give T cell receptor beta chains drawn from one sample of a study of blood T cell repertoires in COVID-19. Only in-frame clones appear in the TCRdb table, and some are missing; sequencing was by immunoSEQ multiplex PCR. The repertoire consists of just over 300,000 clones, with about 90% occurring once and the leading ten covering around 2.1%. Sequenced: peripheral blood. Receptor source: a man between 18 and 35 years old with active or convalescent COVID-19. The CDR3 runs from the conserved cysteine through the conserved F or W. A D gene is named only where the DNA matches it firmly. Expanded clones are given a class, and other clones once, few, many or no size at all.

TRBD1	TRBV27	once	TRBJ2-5	TGTGCCAGCAGGACAGGGGGTCAGACCCAGTACTTC	CASRTGGQTQYF
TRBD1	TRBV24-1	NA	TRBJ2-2	TGTGCCACCAGTCCAGGGGGCAGGGACGCCGGGGAGCTGTTTTTT	CATSPGGRDAGELFF
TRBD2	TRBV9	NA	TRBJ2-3	TGTGCCAGCAGCGTAGTAGCGGGGGGATCAGATACGCAGTATTTT	CASSVVAGGSDTQYF
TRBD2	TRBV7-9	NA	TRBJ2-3	TGTGCCAGCAGCCCCACTAGCGGCAAAAGCACAGATACGCAGTATTTT	CASSPTSGKSTDTQYF
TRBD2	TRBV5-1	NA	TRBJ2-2	TGCGCCAGCCAAAAGACTAGCGGGGACGTTCCCGGGGAGCTGTTTTTT	CASQKTSGDVPGELFF
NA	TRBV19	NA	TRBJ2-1	TGTGCCAGTAGTATTCAGGGACTCAACAATGAGCAGTTCTTC	CASSIQGLNNEQFF
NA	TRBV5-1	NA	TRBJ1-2	TGCGCCAGCAGCCCCACCCCGGGGGGCATTGGCTACACCTTC	CASSPTPGGIGYTF
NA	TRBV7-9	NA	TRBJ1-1	TGTGCCAGCAGCTTACTTCCTGAAGCTTTCTTT	CASSLLPEAFF
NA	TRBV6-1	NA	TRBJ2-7	TGTGCCAGCAGTGATCGTCCAGGGGTGGGGGAGCAGTACTTC	CASSDRPGVGEQYF
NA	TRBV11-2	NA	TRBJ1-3	TGTGCCAGCAGCCGGGGGGAGGGCAGGGTAAATGGAAACACCATATATTTT	CASSRGEGRVNGNTIYF
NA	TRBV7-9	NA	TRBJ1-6	TGTGCCAGCAGCTCCGGGGGGTTGCGTTCACCCCTCCACTTT	CASSSGGLRSPLHF
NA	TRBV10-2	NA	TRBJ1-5	TGCGCCAGCAGTAGGGGTAAAAGCAATCAGCCCCAGCATTTT	CASSRGKSNQPQHF
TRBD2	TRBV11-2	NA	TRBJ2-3	TGTGCCAGCAGCGAGACATGGGGGACTAGCGGTTCCACAGATACGCAGTATTTT	CASSETWGTSGSTDTQYF
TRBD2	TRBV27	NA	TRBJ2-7	TGTGCCAGCAGCTTATTTAGCGGGACTCCTCGCGAGCAGTACTTC	CASSLFSGTPREQYF
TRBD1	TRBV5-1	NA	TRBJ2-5	TGCGCCAGCAGTATAGGGACAGAGTTAGGAGAGACCCAGTACTTC	CASSIGTELGETQYF
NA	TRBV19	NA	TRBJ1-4	TGTGCCAGTAGTATCGGGACAACAACTAATGAAAAACTGTTTTTT	CASSIGTTTNEKLFF
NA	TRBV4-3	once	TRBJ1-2	TGCGCCAGCAGCCAGCCCGGTCAAGAATATAACTATGGCTACACCTTC	CASSQPGQEYNYGYTF
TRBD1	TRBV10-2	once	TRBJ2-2	TGCGCCAGCAGTGATCCAGACAGGGTCAGCGGGGAGCTGTTTTTT	CASSDPDRVSGELFF
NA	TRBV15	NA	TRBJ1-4	TGTGCCACCAGCCGGAGAGGGTTTGTTGAAAAACTGTTTTTT	CATSRRGFVEKLFF
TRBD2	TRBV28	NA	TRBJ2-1	TGTGCCAGCAGTTTATCGGGAGGAAAATACAATGAGCAGTTCTTC	CASSLSGGKYNEQFF
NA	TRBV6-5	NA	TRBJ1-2	TGTGCCAGCAGTTTAGGAGCCGGTTCTGGCTACACCTTC	CASSLGAGSGYTF
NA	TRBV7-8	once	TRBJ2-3	TGTGCCAGCAGCTTAGAATGGACTAGCACAGATACGCAGTATTTT	CASSLEWTSTDTQYF
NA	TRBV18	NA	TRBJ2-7	TGTGCCAGCTCACCGGTCGGGACTCCTATCTACGAGCAGTACTTC	CASSPVGTPIYEQYF
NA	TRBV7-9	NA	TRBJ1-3	TGTGCCAGCACCTTACAGATAACCTCATCTGGAAACACCATATATTTT	CASTLQITSSGNTIYF
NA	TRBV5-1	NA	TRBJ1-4	TGCGCCAGCAGCTCAAATACCGGGAGGAATGAAAAACTGTTTTTT	CASSSNTGRNEKLFF
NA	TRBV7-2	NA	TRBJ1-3	TGTGCCAGCAGCTTAGTTACGGGGGAAAACACCATATATTTT	CASSLVTGENTIYF
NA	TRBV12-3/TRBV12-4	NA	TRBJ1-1	TGTGCCAGCAGTAATTCCGGGAACACTGAAGCTTTCTTT	CASSNSGNTEAFF
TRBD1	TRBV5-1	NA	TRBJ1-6	TGCGCCAGCAGCTTGGTCGGCCCGGACAGGTCTAATTCACCCCTCCACTTT	CASSLVGPDRSNSPLHF
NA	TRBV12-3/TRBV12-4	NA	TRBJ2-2	TGTGCCAGCATGTATGCCGGGGAGCTGTTTTTT	CASMYAGELFF
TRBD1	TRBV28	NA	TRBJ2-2	TGTGCCAGCAGTCCCCCCCCGGGACAGGGGGTTTTAAGGACCGGGGAGCTGTTTTTT	CASSPPPGQGVLRTGELFF
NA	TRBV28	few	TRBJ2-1	TGTGCCAGCAGTTCCCTAGCTGTTCGCTCCTACAATGAGCAGTTCTTC	CASSSLAVRSYNEQFF
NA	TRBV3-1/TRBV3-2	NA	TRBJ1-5	TGTGCCAGCAGCCAAGATCTCGTTCAGCCCCAGCATTTT	CASSQDLVQPQHF
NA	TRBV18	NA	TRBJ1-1	TGTGCCAGCTCACCGACAGGGAACACTGAAGCTTTCTTT	CASSPTGNTEAFF
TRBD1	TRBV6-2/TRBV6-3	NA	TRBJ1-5	TGTGCCAGCAGTTACTTAGGGGGCGCAAATCAGCCCCAGCATTTT	CASSYLGGANQPQHF
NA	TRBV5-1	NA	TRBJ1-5	TGCGCCAGCAGCCCGGGGATAGGTCCTCATAGCAATCAGCCCCAGCATTTT	CASSPGIGPHSNQPQHF
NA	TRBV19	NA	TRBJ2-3	TGTGCCAGTAGTTATACTAGGACAGATACGCAGTATTTT	CASSYTRTDTQYF
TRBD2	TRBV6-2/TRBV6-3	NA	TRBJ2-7	TGTGCCAGCAGTTACGTGGTGCGGGAGCCTTCCTACGAGCAGTACTTC	CASSYVVREPSYEQYF
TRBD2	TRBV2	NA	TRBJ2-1	TGTGCCAGCAGTGATCTAGCGGGGGTTAAGTACAATGAGCAGTTCTTC	CASSDLAGVKYNEQFF
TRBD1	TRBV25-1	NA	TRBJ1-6	TGTGCCAGCAGTGAAGTGGACAGGGATAATTCACCCCTCCACTTT	CASSEVDRDNSPLHF